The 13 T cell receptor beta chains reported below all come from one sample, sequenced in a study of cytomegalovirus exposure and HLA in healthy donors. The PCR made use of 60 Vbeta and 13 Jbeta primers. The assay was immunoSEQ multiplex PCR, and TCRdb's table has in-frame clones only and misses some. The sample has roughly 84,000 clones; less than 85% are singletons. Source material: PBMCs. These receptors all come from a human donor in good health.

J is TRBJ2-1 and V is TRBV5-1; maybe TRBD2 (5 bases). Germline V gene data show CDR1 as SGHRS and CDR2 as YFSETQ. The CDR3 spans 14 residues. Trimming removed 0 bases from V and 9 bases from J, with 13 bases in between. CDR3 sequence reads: CASSLAGNSGEQFF. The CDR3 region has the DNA TGCGCCAGCAGCTTGGCGGGGAATTCGGGTGAGCAGTTCTTC.

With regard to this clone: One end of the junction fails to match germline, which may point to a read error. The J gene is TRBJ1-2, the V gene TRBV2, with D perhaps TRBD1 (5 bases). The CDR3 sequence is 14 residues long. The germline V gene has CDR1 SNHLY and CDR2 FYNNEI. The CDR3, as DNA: TGTGCCAGCAGTGAAGACCGGAGGGACTATGGCTACCCCTTC. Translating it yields CASSEDRRDYGYPF.

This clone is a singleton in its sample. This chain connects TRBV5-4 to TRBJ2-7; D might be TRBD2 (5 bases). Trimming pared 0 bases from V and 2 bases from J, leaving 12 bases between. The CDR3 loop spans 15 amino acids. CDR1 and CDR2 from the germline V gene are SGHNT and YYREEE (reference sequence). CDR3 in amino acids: CASSLAPSFPYEQYF. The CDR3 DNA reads TGTGCCAGCAGCTTGGCGCCTAGCTTCCCCTACGAGCAGTACTTC.

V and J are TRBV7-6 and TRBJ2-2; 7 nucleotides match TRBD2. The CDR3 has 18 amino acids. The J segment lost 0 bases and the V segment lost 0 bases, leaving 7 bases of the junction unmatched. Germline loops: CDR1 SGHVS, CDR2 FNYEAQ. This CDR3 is CASSLAWGGSTNTGELFF. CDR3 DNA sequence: TGTGCCAGCAGCTTAGCCTGGGGGGGGAGTACGAACACCGGGGAGCTGTTTTTT.

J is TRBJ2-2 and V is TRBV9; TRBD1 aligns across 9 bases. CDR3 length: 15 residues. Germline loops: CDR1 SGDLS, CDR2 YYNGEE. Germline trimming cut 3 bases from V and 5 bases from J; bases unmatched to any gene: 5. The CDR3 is CASSEDRGWTGELFF. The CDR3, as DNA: TGTGCCAGCAGCGAGGACAGGGGTTGGACCGGGGAGCTGTTTTTT.

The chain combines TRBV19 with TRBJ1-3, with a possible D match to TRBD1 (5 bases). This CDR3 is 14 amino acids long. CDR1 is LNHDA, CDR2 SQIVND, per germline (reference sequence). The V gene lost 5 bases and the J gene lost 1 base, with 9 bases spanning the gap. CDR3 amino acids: CASSPRGSGNTIYF. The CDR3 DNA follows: TGTGCCAGTAGTCCCCGGGGGTCTGGAAACACCATATATTTT.

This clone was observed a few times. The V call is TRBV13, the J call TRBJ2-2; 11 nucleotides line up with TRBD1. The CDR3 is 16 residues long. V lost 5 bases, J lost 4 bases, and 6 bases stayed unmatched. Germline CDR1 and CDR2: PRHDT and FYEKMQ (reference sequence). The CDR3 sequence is CASSAGQGVLTGELFF. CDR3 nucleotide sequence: TGTGCCAGCAGCGCGGGACAGGGGGTACTCACCGGGGAGCTGTTTTTT.

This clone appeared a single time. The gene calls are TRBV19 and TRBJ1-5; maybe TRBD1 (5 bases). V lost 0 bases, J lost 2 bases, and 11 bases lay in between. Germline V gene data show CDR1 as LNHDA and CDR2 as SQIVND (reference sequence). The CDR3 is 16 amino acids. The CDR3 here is CASSIDGTGGNQPQHF. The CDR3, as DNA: TGTGCCAGTAGTATAGATGGAACAGGAGGCAATCAGCCCCAGCATTTT.

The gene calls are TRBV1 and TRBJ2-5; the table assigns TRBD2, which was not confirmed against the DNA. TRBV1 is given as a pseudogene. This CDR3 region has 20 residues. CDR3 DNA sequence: TGCACCAGCAGCCAAAAAGCAGGAGCGGGACACCACACCTATCAAGAGACCCAGTACTTC. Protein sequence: CTSSQKAGAGHHTYQETQYF.

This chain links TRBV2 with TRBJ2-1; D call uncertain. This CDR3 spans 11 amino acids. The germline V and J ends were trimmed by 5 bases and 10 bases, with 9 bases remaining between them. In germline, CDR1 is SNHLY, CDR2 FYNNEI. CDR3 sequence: CASSPLSEQFF. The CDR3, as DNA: TGTGCCAGCAGTCCCCTCTCGGAGCAGTTCTTC.

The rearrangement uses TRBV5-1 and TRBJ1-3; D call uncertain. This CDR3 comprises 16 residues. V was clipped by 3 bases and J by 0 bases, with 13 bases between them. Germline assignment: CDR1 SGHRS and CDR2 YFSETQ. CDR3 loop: CASSSGRTYSGNTIYF. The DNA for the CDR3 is TGCGCCAGCAGCTCTGGGCGGACTTACTCTGGAAACACCATATATTTT. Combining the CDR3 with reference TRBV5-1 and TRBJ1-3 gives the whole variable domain KAGVTQTPRYLIKTRGQQVTLSCSPISGHRSVSWYQQTPGQGLQFLFEYFSETQRNKGNFPGRFSGRQFSNSRSEMNVSTLELGDSALYLCASSSGRTYSGNTIYFGEGSWLTVV.

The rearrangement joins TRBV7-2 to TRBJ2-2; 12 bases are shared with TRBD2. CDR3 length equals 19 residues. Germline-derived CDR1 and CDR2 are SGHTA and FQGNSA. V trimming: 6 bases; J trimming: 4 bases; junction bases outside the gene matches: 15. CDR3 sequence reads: CASRPNIPSGGAATGELFF. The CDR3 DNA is TGTGCCAGCAGGCCGAACATACCTAGCGGGGGGGCGGCCACCGGGGAGCTGTTTTTT.

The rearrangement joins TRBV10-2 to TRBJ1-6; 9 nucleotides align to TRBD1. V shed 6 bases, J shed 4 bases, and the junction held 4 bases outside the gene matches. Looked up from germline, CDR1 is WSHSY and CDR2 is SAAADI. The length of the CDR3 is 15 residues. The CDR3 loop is CASRQGASYNSPLHF. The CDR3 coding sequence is TGCGCCAGCAGACAGGGGGCGAGTTATAATTCACCCCTCCACTTT.